This TCR beta chain is from a study of T-cell reconstitution after alpha-beta-depleted transplantation in children. Findings and limits, study-wide: The origin of alpha-beta T cells about two months after transplant was reportedly several hundred expanded graft clones. Surviving recipient T cells and thymic progenitors underlay high day-60 TCRbeta diversity in some patients. Hyperexpanded clones declined; after one year, newly produced T cells mostly supplied diversity.

Concerning this clonotype itself: Its antigen is unidentified.

TCRbeta library preparation incorporated unique molecular identifiers. TCRdb re-called the PCR reads through MiXCR, storing one row per CDR3 protein. The sample carries more than 400,000 distinct CDR3 sequences, roughly two fifths recorded once. The sequencing here drew on PBMCs, taken before TCRalphabeta/CD19-depleted stem cell transplant. The TCR was taken from a girl aged 2 to 10 with aplastic anemia, due to receive a stem cell transplant.

The CDR3 protein is CASSYYVGDEQYF. CDR3 in DNA: TGTGCCAGCAGTTACTACGTGGGGGACGAGCAGTACTTC. This chain connects TRBV6-5 to TRBJ2-7; D tentatively fits TRBD1 or TRBD2 (5 bases each). Trimming left V 1 base short and J 5 bases short, with 9 bases between. The length of the CDR3 is 13 residues. The V gene's germline CDR1 is MNHEY and CDR2 SVGAGI.